Following are 2 T cell receptor beta chains from one sample sequenced in a study of cytomegalovirus exposure and HLA in healthy donors. The primer mix had 60 Vbeta and 13 Jbeta primers. Generated by immunoSEQ multiplex PCR, the TCRdb table keeps only in-frame clones and is missing some. The sample includes approximately 180,000 clones, over 65% of them seen just once. Material for sequencing was PBMCs. The receptor source for this set is a woman aged 25-40 years in good health and CMV-seronegative.

The J gene is TRBJ1-2, the V gene TRBV6-5, with TRBD1 as a possible D gene (6 bases). This CDR3 spans 15 amino acids. Trimming left V 5 bases short and J 6 bases short, with 19 bases between. CDR1 and CDR2 from the germline V gene are MNHEY and SVGAGI. In DNA form, the CDR3 reads TGTGCCAGCAGTGGCTCAATCAGGGGTTTCGATGGCTACACCTTC. Translating gives CASSGSIRGFDGYTF.

The chain carries TRBV9 and TRBJ1-1; weak D call: TRBD1 (6 bases). Germline V lookup: CDR1 SGDLS, CDR2 YYNGEE. Trimming stripped 4 bases from V and 4 bases from J, with 20 bases between. CDR3 length: 16 residues. The CDR3, as DNA: TGTGCCAGCAGCCTAGTATTACAGGGTGATGGCACTGAAGCTTTCTTT. It translates to CASSLVLQGDGTEAFF. The full variable domain, completed using reference TRBV9 and TRBJ1-1, is DSGVTQTPKHLITATGQRVTLRCSPRSGDLSVYWYQQSLDQGLQFLIQYYNGEERAKGNILERFSAQQFPDLHSELNLSSLELGDSALYFCASSLVLQGDGTEAFFGQGTRLTVV.